The next 10 T cell receptor beta chains were all read from a single sample in a study of CD8 T cells in ankylosing spondylitis. TCRdb itself ran the 5' RACE reads through MiXCR, one entry per CDR3 protein. Seen here are under 150,000 distinct CDR3 sequences, approximately 9.2% observed once, and the top ten hold about 7.1%. The source material was synovial fluid, either unsorted or a sorted T cell fraction (not recorded which). These receptors were taken from a male donor with ankylosing spondylitis.

This clonotype was counted only a few times. The V call is TRBV4-3, the J call TRBJ1-5; tentative D call: TRBD1 (5 bases). Per germline, CDR1 LGHNA and CDR2 YSLEER. The CDR3 spans 15 residues. The ends were cut back, 4 bases at V and 5 bases at J, with 15 bases in the middle. CDR3 sequence (DNA): TGCGCCAGCAGCCCCGGACTAGGGGTGGATCAGCCCCAGCATTTT. Its protein product is CASSPGLGVDQPQHF.

The chain is built from TRBV6-5 and TRBJ1-1; D remains unclear. Trimming shortened V by 4 bases and J by 4 bases, and 13 bases separated the two germline ends. Per germline, CDR1 MNHEY and CDR2 SVGAGI. The CDR3 is made up of 14 amino acids. The CDR3 spells CASSSRGSPTEAFF. The CDR3 bases are TGTGCCAGCAGTTCCCGAGGGTCACCCACTGAAGCTTTCTTT.

In this sample, this clonotype turned up many times. DNA of the CDR3: TGCGCCAGCAGCCCAACCCCATGGGCAGGGACCGGGGCCAACGTCCTGACTTTC. This translates into CASSPTPWAGTGANVLTF. The chain combines TRBV4-1 with TRBJ2-6; tentatively, D is TRBD1 or TRBD2 (5 bases each). Trimming took off 4 bases at V and 4 bases at J, with 20 bases between the two ends. This CDR3 spans 18 amino acids. CDR1 MGHRA and CDR2 YSYEKL come from the germline V gene.

Ten or more counts support this clonotype. The chain carries TRBV4-1 and TRBJ1-4; D uncertain. This CDR3 region has 17 residues. The germline V gene has CDR1 MGHRA and CDR2 YSYEKL. V was pared by 0 bases and J by 0 bases, with 11 bases between. CDR3 in amino acids: CASSQDGVSATNEKLFF. CDR3 nucleotide sequence: TGCGCCAGCAGCCAAGATGGAGTCAGCGCAACTAATGAAAAACTGTTTTTT.

This rearrangement joins TRBV7-2 to TRBJ1-2, with D possibly matching TRBD1 (6 bases). CDR1 and CDR2 from the germline V gene are SGHTA and FQGNSA. V lost 4 bases, J lost 3 bases, and 12 bases lay in between. The CDR3 extends over 14 amino acids. The CDR3 coding sequence is TGTGCCAGCAGCTCAGGGGTCGGGTACTATGGCTACACCTTC. It translates to CASSSGVGYYGYTF.

The V gene is TRBV7-2, the J gene TRBJ2-5; TRBD1 agrees at 9 bases. The germline gives CDR1 SGHTA, CDR2 FQGNSA. CDR3 size: 13 residues. V shed 6 bases and J 3 bases; nucleotides not matched to a gene: 2. As DNA, the CDR3 is TGTGCCAGCAGGGGACAGGGAGAAGAGACCCAGTACTTC. This codes for CASRGQGEETQYF. The whole variable domain, filled in from reference TRBV7-2 and TRBJ2-5, reads GAGVSQSPSNKVTEKGKDVELRCDPISGHTALYWYRQSLGQGLEFLIYFQGNSAPDKSGLPSDRFSAERTGGSVSTLTIQRTQQEDSAVYLCASRGQGEETQYFGPGTRLLVL.

V and J are TRBV20-1 and TRBJ1-1, with a weak D call TRBD1 (6 bases). Germline V CDR1 and CDR2: DFQATT, SNEGSKA (reference sequence). This CDR3 is 15 amino acids long. Trimming shortened V by 3 bases and J by 2 bases, and 16 bases separated the two germline ends. CDR3 bases: TGCAGTGCTAGTCGGGGGGGGCGCGTAAACACTGAAGCTTTCTTT. Its protein product is CSASRGGRVNTEAFF.

This clonotype was seen more than once but under ten times. This chain links TRBV20-1 with TRBJ1-4, with TRBD1 matching over 10 bases. V lost 2 bases to trimming and J lost 8 bases; unmatched junction nucleotides: 5. This CDR3 region has 14 residues. CDR1 DFQATT and CDR2 SNEGSKA come from the germline V gene (reference sequence). The CDR3 coding sequence is TGCAGTGCTAGATTAGGGACAGGGGACGAAAAACTGTTTTTT. Protein product: CSARLGTGDEKLFF.

This clonotype was found many times. The chain couples TRBV11-1 to TRBJ2-1; possibly TRBD2 for D (6 bases). The V end was cut by 0 bases, the J end by 5 bases, with 11 bases between. CDR3 size: 15 residues. The germline gives CDR1 SGHAT, CDR2 FQDESV (reference sequence). The CDR3 region has the DNA TGTGCCAGCAGCTTAGCCCAGGGACTTCACAATGAGCAGTTCTTC. It is translated as CASSLAQGLHNEQFF.

In this sample, this clonotype turned up many times. The V and J genes are TRBV7-2 and TRBJ1-3; D may be TRBD1 (6 bases). The CDR3 runs to 13 residues. V dropped 11 bases and J dropped 4 bases, with 15 bases sitting between them. CDR1 is SGHTA, CDR2 FQGNSA, per germline. The CDR3: CAVTWGQGNTIYF. CDR3 sequence (DNA): TGTGCCGTGACTTGGGGGCAGGGAAACACCATATATTTT.